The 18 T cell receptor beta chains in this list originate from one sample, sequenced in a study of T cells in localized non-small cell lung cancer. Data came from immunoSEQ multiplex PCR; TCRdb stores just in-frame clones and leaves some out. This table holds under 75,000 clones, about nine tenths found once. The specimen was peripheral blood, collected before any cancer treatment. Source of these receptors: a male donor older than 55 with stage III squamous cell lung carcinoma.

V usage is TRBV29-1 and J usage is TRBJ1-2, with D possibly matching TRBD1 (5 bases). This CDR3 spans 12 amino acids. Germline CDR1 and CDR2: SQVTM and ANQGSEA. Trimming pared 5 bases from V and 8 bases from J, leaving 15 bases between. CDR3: CSVQSGNRGYTF. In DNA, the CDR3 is TGCAGCGTTCAATCAGGGAATCGCGGCTACACCTTC.

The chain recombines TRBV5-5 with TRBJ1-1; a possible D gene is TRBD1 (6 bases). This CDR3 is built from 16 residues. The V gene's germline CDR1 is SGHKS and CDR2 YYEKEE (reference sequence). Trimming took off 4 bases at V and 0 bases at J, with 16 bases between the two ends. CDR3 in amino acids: CASSRTGTNLNTEAFF. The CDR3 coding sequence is TGTGCCAGCAGCCGAACCGGGACAAATTTGAACACTGAAGCTTTCTTT.

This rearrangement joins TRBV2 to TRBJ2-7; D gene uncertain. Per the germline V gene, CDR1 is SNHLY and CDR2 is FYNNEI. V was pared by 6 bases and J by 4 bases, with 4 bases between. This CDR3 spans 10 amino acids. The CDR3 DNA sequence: TGTGCCAGCAGGGAATACGAGCAGTACGTC. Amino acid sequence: CASREYEQYV.

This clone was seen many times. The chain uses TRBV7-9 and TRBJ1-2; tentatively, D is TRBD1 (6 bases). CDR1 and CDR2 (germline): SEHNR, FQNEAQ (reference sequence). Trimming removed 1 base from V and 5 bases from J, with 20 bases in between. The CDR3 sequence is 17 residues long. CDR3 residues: CASSLGASGHLQYGYTF. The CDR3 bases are TGTGCCAGCAGCTTAGGAGCCTCGGGACACCTTCAATATGGCTACACCTTC.

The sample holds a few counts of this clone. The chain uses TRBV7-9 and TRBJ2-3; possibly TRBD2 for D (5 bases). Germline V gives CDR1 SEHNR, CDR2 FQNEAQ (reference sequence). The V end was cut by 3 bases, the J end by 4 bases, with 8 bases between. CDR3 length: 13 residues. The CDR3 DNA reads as TGTGCCAGCAGCTTGGAGGTGGCAGATACGCAGTATTTT. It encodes CASSLEVADTQYF.

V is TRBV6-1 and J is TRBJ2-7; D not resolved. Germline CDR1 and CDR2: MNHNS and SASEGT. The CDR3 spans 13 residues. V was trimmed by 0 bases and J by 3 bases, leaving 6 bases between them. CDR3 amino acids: CASSEAGIYEQYV. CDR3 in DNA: TGTGCCAGCAGTGAAGCGGGCATCTACGAGCAGTACGTC.

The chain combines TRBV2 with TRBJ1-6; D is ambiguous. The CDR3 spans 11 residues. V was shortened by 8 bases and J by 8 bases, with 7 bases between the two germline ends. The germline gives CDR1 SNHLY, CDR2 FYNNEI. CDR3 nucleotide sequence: TGTGCCAGCGGTAGAGATTCACCCCTCCACTTT. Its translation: CASGRDSPLHF.

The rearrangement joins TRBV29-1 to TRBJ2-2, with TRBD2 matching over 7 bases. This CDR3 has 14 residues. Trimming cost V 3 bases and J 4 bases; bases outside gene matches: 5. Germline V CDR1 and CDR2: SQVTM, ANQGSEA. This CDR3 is CSVDRGVSTGELFF. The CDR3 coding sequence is TGCAGCGTTGATCGGGGGGTGAGCACCGGGGAGCTGTTTTTT.

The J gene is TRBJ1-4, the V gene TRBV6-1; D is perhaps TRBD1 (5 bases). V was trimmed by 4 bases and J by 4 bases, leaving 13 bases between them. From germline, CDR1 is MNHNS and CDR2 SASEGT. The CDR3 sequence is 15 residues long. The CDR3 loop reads CASSAGGGFNEKLFF. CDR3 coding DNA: TGTGCCAGCAGTGCCGGGGGGGGATTTAATGAAAAACTGTTTTTT.

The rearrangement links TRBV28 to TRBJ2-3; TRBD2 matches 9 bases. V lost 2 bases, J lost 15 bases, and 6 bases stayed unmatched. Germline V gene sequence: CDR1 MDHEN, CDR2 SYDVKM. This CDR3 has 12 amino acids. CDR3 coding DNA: TGTGCCAGCAGTTTAGGGGAGCTAGCGGGATATTTT. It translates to CASSLGELAGYF.

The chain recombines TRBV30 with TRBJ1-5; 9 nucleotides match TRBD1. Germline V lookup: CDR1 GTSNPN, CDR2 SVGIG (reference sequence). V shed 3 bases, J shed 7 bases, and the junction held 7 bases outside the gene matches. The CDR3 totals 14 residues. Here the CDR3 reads CAWSAGQGTQPQHF. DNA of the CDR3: TGTGCCTGGAGCGCGGGACAGGGAACCCAGCCCCAGCATTTT.

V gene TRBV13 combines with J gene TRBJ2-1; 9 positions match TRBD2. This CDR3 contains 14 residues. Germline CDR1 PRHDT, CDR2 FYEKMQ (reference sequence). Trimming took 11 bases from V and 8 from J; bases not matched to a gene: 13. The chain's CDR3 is CASAGRGGRDEQFF. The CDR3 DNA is TGTGCCTCCGCGGGGCGGGGGGGCCGGGATGAGCAGTTCTTC.

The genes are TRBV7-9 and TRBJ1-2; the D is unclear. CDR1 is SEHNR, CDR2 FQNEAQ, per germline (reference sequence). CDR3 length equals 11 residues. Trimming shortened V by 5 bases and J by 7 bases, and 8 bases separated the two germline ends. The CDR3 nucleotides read TGTGCCAGCAGCGCCTGGGGTGGCTACACCTTC. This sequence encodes CASSAWGGYTF.

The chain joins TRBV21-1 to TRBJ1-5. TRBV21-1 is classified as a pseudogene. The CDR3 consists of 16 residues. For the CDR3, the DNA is TGTGCCAGCAGCAAAATAGGGGGGCGCGGGAGTCAGCCCCAGCATTTT. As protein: CASSKIGGRGSQPQHF.

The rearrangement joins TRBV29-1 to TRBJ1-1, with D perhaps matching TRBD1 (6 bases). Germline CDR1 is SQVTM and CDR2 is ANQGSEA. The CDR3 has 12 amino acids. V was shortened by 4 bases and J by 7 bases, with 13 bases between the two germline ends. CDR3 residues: CSVAIGRGEAFF. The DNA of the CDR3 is TGCAGCGTTGCAATCGGCAGGGGTGAAGCTTTCTTT.

The CDR3 DNA reads TGTGCCGGCAAACAGGGGGCCCCAGATACGCAGTATTTT. Translation: CAGKQGAPDTQYF. The rearrangement uses TRBV2 and TRBJ2-3; 9 nucleotides agree with TRBD1. The length of the CDR3 is 13 residues. Losses at the gene ends were 11 bases for V and 4 bases for J; bases not matched to a gene: 7. CDR1 SNHLY and CDR2 FYNNEI come from the germline V gene.

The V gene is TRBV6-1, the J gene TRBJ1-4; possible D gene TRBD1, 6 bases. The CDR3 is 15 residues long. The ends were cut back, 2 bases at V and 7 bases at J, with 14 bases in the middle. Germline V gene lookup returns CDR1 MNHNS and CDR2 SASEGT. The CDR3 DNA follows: TGTGCCAGCAGTGAACACCATAGCAGGGGTGAAAAACTGTTTTTT. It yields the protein CASSEHHSRGEKLFF.

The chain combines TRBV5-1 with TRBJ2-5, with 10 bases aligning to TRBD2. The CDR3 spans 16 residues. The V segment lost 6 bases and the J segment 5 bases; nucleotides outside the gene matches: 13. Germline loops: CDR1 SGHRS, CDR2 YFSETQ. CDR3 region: CASTGASGGKYETQYF. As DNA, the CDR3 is TGCGCCAGCACAGGGGCTAGCGGGGGCAAGTATGAGACCCAGTACTTC.